This entry concerns a single T cell receptor (beta chain). Its specificity is not known. The CDR3 contains 15 residues. Trimming shortened V by 4 bases and J by 1 base, and 13 bases separated the two germline ends. The V gene's germline CDR1 is ENHRY and CDR2 SYGVKD. The data are from a study of beta chain features in type 1 diabetes. The study's findings and limits: Shorter TCRB CDR3s, moderately but significantly so, marked every one of the four CD4+ subsets in Type 1 diabetes patients.

Expressed TCRB transcripts got sequenced, as all isolated RNA was reverse transcribed. The data were produced by immunoSEQ multiplex PCR, yet TCRdb's version contains in-frame clones alone and is incomplete. This sample yields hundreds of thousands of clones, of which around 16% are seen a single time; about 0.086% belongs to the top ten. Sampling consisted of one heparinised blood draw per donor, averaging around 100 mL. V usage is TRBV10-3 and J usage is TRBJ1-2; D call uncertain. What was sequenced was naive CD4+ T cells from blood. The TCR sequence derives from a man between 18 and 35 years old in good health. CDR3 nucleotide sequence: TGTGCCATCAGTGGCCTCGAGGAAATTAACTATGGCTACACCTTC. It specifies CAISGLEEINYGYTF.